These 31 T cell receptor beta chains share one sample of origin, sequenced in a study of control samples from healthy donors and cancer patients. Clones were sequenced by immunoSEQ multiplex PCR, and TCRdb holds only the in-frame ones, with some missing. The repertoire holds 100,000 to 150,000 clones, with approximately 90% as singletons. The sample taken for sequencing was blood. All receptors derive from a middle-aged man in good health.

The chain has TRBV13 and TRBJ1-3, with D possibly TRBD1 on 5 matching bases. The germline V gene encodes CDR1 PRHDT and CDR2 FYEKMQ (reference sequence). The CDR3 extends over 16 amino acids. With 2 bases removed from V and 0 bases from J, the gap between germline ends came to 11 bases. The CDR3 nucleotides are TGTGCCAGCAGCTTATATCGCAGGGACTCTGGAAACACCATATATTTT. It specifies CASSLYRRDSGNTIYF.

This clone was counted only a few times. This chain joins TRBV5-1 and TRBJ2-3, with D perhaps TRBD2 (6 bases). Trimming cost V 9 bases and J 0 bases, with 14 bases left between them. CDR3 length: 14 amino acids. Germline CDR1 reads SGHRS; CDR2 reads YFSETQ. CDR3 region: CATKNGTSTDTQYF. The CDR3 DNA reads TGCGCCACCAAGAATGGGACTAGCACAGATACGCAGTATTTT.

This clone was seen only once. The rearrangement joins TRBV9 to TRBJ1-1; D not resolved. Germline values: CDR1 SGDLS, CDR2 YYNGEE. This CDR3 spans 15 amino acids. Trimming cost V 0 bases and J 4 bases, with 13 bases left between them. In DNA form, the CDR3 reads TGTGCCAGCAGCGTAGCGGCCTCTATGGTCACTGAAGCTTTCTTT. It translates to CASSVAASMVTEAFF.

CDR3 DNA: TGTGCCAGCAGCTTATCCAGGGTGGGCAATCAGCCCCAGCATTTT. Residues: CASSLSRVGNQPQHF. The chain uses TRBV7-2 and TRBJ1-5, with D perhaps TRBD1 (5 bases). This CDR3 is 15 amino acids long. Trimming removed 2 bases from V and 2 bases from J, with 10 bases in between. CDR1 is SGHTA and CDR2 is FQGNSA in the germline V gene.

The chain has TRBV11-2 and TRBJ2-1, with D perhaps matching TRBD2 (5 bases). The CDR3 sequence is 15 residues long. V lost 1 base, J lost 6 bases, and 13 bases lay in between. The germline V gene encodes CDR1 SGHAT and CDR2 FQNNGV. The CDR3 DNA reads as TGTGCCAGCAGCTTAGTCGGCCTACGGGGCAATGAGCAGTTCTTC. Protein product: CASSLVGLRGNEQFF.

V is TRBV5-4 and J is TRBJ2-2, with TRBD1 matching over 10 bases. CDR1 is SGHNT and CDR2 is YYREEE in the germline V gene (reference sequence). V trimming: 3 bases; J trimming: 4 bases; junction bases outside the gene matches: 6. There are 16 residues in the CDR3. The CDR3 loop is CASSSTGGAGTGELFF. In DNA form, the CDR3 reads TGTGCCAGCAGCTCGACAGGGGGCGCAGGCACCGGGGAGCTGTTTTTT. Looking up the rest from reference TRBV5-4 and TRBJ2-2 gives the full variable domain: ETGVTQSPTHLIKTRGQQVTLRCSSQSGHNTVSWYQQALGQGPQFIFQYYREEENGRGNFPPRFSGLQFPNYSSELNVNALELDDSALYLCASSSTGGAGTGELFFGEGSRLTVL.

This sequence joins TRBV5-4 and TRBJ2-1; TRBD2 agrees at 8 bases. V shed 1 base and J 5 bases; nucleotides not matched to a gene: 5. The germline V gene has CDR1 SGHNT and CDR2 YYREEE (reference sequence). CDR3 length equals 15 residues. The CDR3 DNA sequence: TGTGCCAGCAGCTTGCGCCTAGCGGGTCACAATGAGCAGTTCTTC. Translation gives CASSLRLAGHNEQFF.

The chain couples TRBV6-5 to TRBJ2-4, with D tentatively TRBD1 (6 bases). Looked up from germline, CDR1 is MNHEY and CDR2 is SVGAGI. V dropped 3 bases and J dropped 7 bases, with 13 bases sitting between them. CDR3 length equals 14 residues. CDR3 protein: CASSYSKDSNIQYF. The CDR3, as DNA: TGTGCCAGCAGTTATTCGAAGGACAGCAACATTCAGTACTTC.

V gene TRBV6-5 combines with J gene TRBJ2-7, with 15 bases aligning to TRBD2. J gave up 7 bases and V 9 bases, and 7 bases lay outside the gene matches. This CDR3 contains 14 residues. Germline V lookup: CDR1 MNHEY, CDR2 SVGAGI. CDR3 in DNA: TGTGCCAGTCGGGGACTAGCGGGGGGCCGGGAGCAGTACTTC. This sequence encodes CASRGLAGGREQYF.

This chain joins TRBV6-7 and TRBJ1-6; TRBD1 aligns across 8 bases. TRBV6-7 is reported as an ORF; its role is uncertain. The CDR3 is 18 amino acids. V shed 2 bases, J shed 8 bases, and the junction held 14 bases outside the gene matches. The CDR3 region is CASSYPIRTGSRYSPLHF. CDR3 coding DNA: TGTGCCAGCAGTTACCCTATTCGGACAGGGAGCCGATATTCACCCCTCCACTTT.

The gene calls are TRBV15 and TRBJ2-1, with 14 bases that match TRBD2. CDR1 and CDR2 from the germline V gene are LNHNV and YYDKDF (reference sequence). The CDR3 is 17 residues long. V shed 5 bases, J shed 9 bases, and the junction held 12 bases outside the gene matches. CDR3 DNA: TGTGCCACCAGCCCATTTACCGGGACTAGCGGGGGATTTGAGCAGTTCTTC. Translated: CATSPFTGTSGGFEQFF.

This chain links TRBV18 with TRBJ2-7, with TRBD2 matching 7 bases. This CDR3 has 15 residues. V dropped 0 bases and J dropped 2; count of bases not matched to a gene: 4. The germline gives CDR1 KGHSH, CDR2 LQKENI. The CDR3 protein is CASSPPSGTPYEQYF. The CDR3 DNA is TGTGCCAGCTCACCACCGAGCGGGACCCCCTACGAGCAGTACTTC.

The gene calls are TRBV4-1 and TRBJ2-7; 8 nucleotides match TRBD1. Germline V gene data show CDR1 as MGHRA and CDR2 as YSYEKL. Unmatched junction bases numbered 7, after V lost 3 bases and J lost 6 bases. This CDR3 has 14 residues. The CDR3 region has the DNA TGCGCCAGCAGCCACCTAAACACAGGGGGCGAGCAGTACTTC. Protein: CASSHLNTGGEQYF.

The V call is TRBV7-8, the J call TRBJ2-5; maybe TRBD2 (7 bases). This CDR3 spans 15 amino acids. V lost 4 bases and J lost 5, with 17 bases in between. From germline, CDR1 is SGHVS and CDR2 FQNEAQ. In DNA form, the CDR3 reads TGTGCCAGCAGCTCGCTGCGGGGGCCGCGGGAGACCCAGTACTTC. This gives the protein CASSSLRGPRETQYF. Together with reference TRBV7-8 and TRBJ2-5, the CDR3 gives the full variable domain: GAGVSQSPRYKVAKRGQDVALRCDPISGHVSLFWYQQALGQGPEFLTYFQNEAQLDKSGLPSDRFFAERPEGSVSTLKIQRTQQEDSAVYLCASSSLRGPRETQYFGPGTRLLVL.

This clone was seen a few times. Other DNA sequences in this specimen translate into the identical CDR3. J is TRBJ1-1 and V is TRBV19; D gene unclear. The CDR3 runs 13 residues. Germline V gene data show CDR1 as LNHDA and CDR2 as SQIVND (reference sequence). With 1 base removed from V and 2 bases from J, the gap between germline ends came to 5 bases. The CDR3 nucleotides are TGTGCCAGTAGTATAGGTGGTAACACTGAAGCTTTCTTT. Translation gives CASSIGGNTEAFF.

The chain joins TRBV6-1 to TRBJ2-3; D may correspond to TRBD1 or TRBD2 (6 bases each). CDR1 MNHNS and CDR2 SASEGT come from the germline V gene. This CDR3 region has 14 residues. Trimming cost V 3 bases and J 5 bases, with 12 bases left between them. In nucleotides, the CDR3 is TGTGCCAGCAGTGAGGGAGGAGGGGGAGATACGCAGTATTTT. Residues: CASSEGGGGDTQYF.

The rearrangement links TRBV30 to TRBJ2-5; no definite D call. Germline V gene data show CDR1 as GTSNPN and CDR2 as SVGIG (reference sequence). Trimming cost V 4 bases and J 1 base, with 7 bases left between them. The CDR3 covers 12 residues. Here the CDR3 reads CAWNPSQETQYF. The CDR3 region has the DNA TGTGCCTGGAACCCGTCCCAAGAGACCCAGTACTTC.

This sequence joins TRBV4-2 and TRBJ2-1; 15 nucleotides align to TRBD2. The germline V gene encodes CDR1 LGHNA and CDR2 YNFKEQ. The length of the CDR3 is 16 residues. Germline trimming cut 4 bases from V and 6 bases from J; bases unmatched to any gene: 4. CDR3 residues: CASSPGLAGGGNEQFF. The CDR3 region has the DNA TGTGCCAGCAGCCCCGGACTAGCGGGGGGGGGCAATGAGCAGTTCTTC.

This clone appeared a single time. The chain has TRBV28 and TRBJ1-2; D might be TRBD1 (5 bases). CDR1 is MDHEN and CDR2 is SYDVKM in the germline V gene. This CDR3 is built from 11 residues. Trimming shortened V by 11 bases and J by 7 bases, and 14 bases separated the two germline ends. The CDR3 DNA follows: TGTGCCCTACGTAGGGGAAGTGGCTACACCTTC. Its protein is CALRRGSGYTF.

The chain employs TRBV11-3 and TRBJ2-2; D might be TRBD2 (5 bases). The germline gives CDR1 SGHNT, CDR2 YENEEA. V lost 0 bases and J 6 bases, leaving 14 bases between the germline ends. This CDR3 has 16 amino acids. For the CDR3, the DNA is TGTGCCAGCAGCTTAGAGGGTCTAGTCGGGGCCGGGGAGCTGTTTTTT. This codes for CASSLEGLVGAGELFF.

The CDR3 reads CASSVGDSRYEQYF. CDR3 in DNA: TGTGCCAGCAGCGTAGGGGACAGTCGCTACGAGCAGTACTTC. This chain uses TRBV9 with TRBJ2-7; 7 positions match TRBD1. From germline, CDR1 is SGDLS and CDR2 YYNGEE. This CDR3 spans 14 amino acids. V lost 0 bases, J lost 3 bases, and 3 bases stayed unmatched.

This clone was counted a few times. The chain has TRBV4-1 and TRBJ1-2; no clear D gene. CDR1 and CDR2 from the germline V gene are MGHRA and YSYEKL. V was trimmed by 0 bases and J by 6 bases, leaving 8 bases between them. The CDR3 totals 13 residues. In DNA, the CDR3 is TGCGCCAGCAGCCAAGAGTGGCGGGATGGCTACACCTTC. Protein product: CASSQEWRDGYTF.

This clone was observed a handful of times. The V gene is TRBV19, the J gene TRBJ1-5, with 8 positions matching TRBD1. Germline values: CDR1 LNHDA, CDR2 SQIVND (reference sequence). The ends lost 6 bases at V and 2 bases at J; junction bases unmatched: 3. This CDR3 is built from 14 residues. The DNA for the CDR3 is TGTGCCAGTAGCCCGGGACAGGGCAATCAGCCCCAGCATTTT. Translation: CASSPGQGNQPQHF.

V gene TRBV7-3 combines with J gene TRBJ1-4, with unresolved D. CDR1 and CDR2 (germline): SGHTA, FQGTGA. V lost 0 bases to trimming and J lost 5 bases, with 1 base between them. CDR3 size: 12 residues. CDR3 sequence reads: CASSLTNEKLFF. CDR3 sequence (DNA): TGTGCCAGCAGCTTAACAAATGAAAAACTGTTTTTT.

V is TRBV4-1 and J is TRBJ1-1; D not resolved. V dropped 0 bases and J dropped 4 bases, with 15 bases sitting between them. Germline V CDR1 and CDR2: MGHRA, YSYEKL. The CDR3 contains 16 residues. For the CDR3, the DNA is TGCGCCAGCAGCCAAGATACGGAAACAAAATTCACTGAAGCTTTCTTT. Its translation is CASSQDTETKFTEAFF.

The rearrangement links TRBV19 to TRBJ1-6; D not certain. Looked up from germline, CDR1 is LNHDA and CDR2 is SQIVND (reference sequence). V lost 6 bases to trimming and J lost 7 bases, with 7 bases between them. The CDR3 is 12 amino acids. The CDR3 bases are TGTGCCAGTAGCTGGGAAAATTCACCCCTCCACTTT. Its protein product is CASSWENSPLHF. Complete variable domain (other parts from reference TRBV19 and TRBJ1-6): DGGITQSPKYLFRKEGQNVTLSCEQNLNHDAMYWYRQDPGQGLRLIYYSQIVNDFQKGDIAEGYSVSREKKESFPLTVTSAQKNPTAFYLCASSWENSPLHFGNGTRLTVT.

The rearrangement joins TRBV19 to TRBJ2-7, with D possibly matching TRBD1 (6 bases). CDR1 is LNHDA, CDR2 SQIVND, per germline (reference sequence). Trimming removed 3 bases at V and 2 bases at J, with 8 bases between. The CDR3 contains 13 residues. CDR3 sequence: CASSIGTTYEQYF. The DNA of the CDR3 is TGTGCCAGTAGTATCGGGACAACCTACGAGCAGTACTTC.

About this clone: The same CDR3 is also encoded by other DNA sequences in this sample. The chain joins TRBV3-1 (or the pseudogene TRBV3-2) to TRBJ2-5; unclear D gene. Germline V gene data show CDR1 as LGHDT and CDR2 as YNNKEL (reference sequence). Trimming removed 1 base at V and 1 base at J, with 4 bases between. The CDR3 has 13 residues. CDR3 amino acids: CASSQGPQETQYF. The DNA for the CDR3 is TGTGCCAGCAGCCAAGGCCCCCAAGAGACCCAGTACTTC.

The chain couples TRBV7-3 to TRBJ2-1; 10 bases line up with TRBD2. The J segment lost 10 bases and the V segment lost 5 bases, leaving 8 bases of the junction unmatched. CDR3 size: 14 residues. From germline, CDR1 is SGHTA and CDR2 FQGTGA. The CDR3 protein is CASSPGLANSEQFF. The CDR3, as DNA: TGTGCCAGCAGCCCGGGACTAGCGAACAGCGAGCAGTTCTTC.

The chain carries TRBV10-3 and TRBJ1-4; D may be TRBD1 (5 bases). This CDR3 spans 17 amino acids. The germline V gene has CDR1 ENHRY and CDR2 SYGVKD. Deletions cut 3 bases from V and 8 bases from J, with 22 bases between. The DNA for the CDR3 is TGTGCCATCAGTGACTCGAGGAGGGGCCTTATGGAGGAAAAACTGTTTTTT. Translated, it gives CAISDSRRGLMEEKLFF.

About this clone itself: The sample carries other DNA sequences with the same CDR3. This chain links TRBV5-1 with TRBJ1-1; possible D gene TRBD1, 6 bases. The CDR3 is 14 amino acids. Germline-derived CDR1 and CDR2 are SGHRS and YFSETQ. V dropped 0 bases and J dropped 4 bases, with 10 bases sitting between them. CDR3 in DNA: TGCGCCAGCAGCTTGGGAGGGGGAGGCACTGAAGCTTTCTTT. Translation: CASSLGGGGTEAFF.